The 4 T cell receptor beta chains reported below all come from one sample, sequenced in a study of cytomegalovirus exposure and HLA in healthy donors. Primers for the PCR totalled 60 Vbeta and 13 Jbeta. Only in-frame clones appear in the TCRdb table, and some are missing; sequencing was by immunoSEQ multiplex PCR. This sample yields roughly 110,000 clones, of which 70% to 80% are seen a single time; 2.8% belongs to the top ten. Material for sequencing was PBMCs. The receptor set was obtained from a female donor in good health and CMV-seronegative.

The chain joins TRBV30 to TRBJ1-2; D not resolved. The CDR3 has 14 amino acids. CDR1 GTSNPN and CDR2 SVGIG come from the germline V gene (reference sequence). Deletions cut 4 bases from V and 0 bases from J, with 12 bases between. The DNA for the CDR3 is TGTGCCTGGAAGTTGGCAGTACCTAACTATGGCTACACCTTC. Translated: CAWKLAVPNYGYTF. Variable domain in full (rest from reference TRBV30 and TRBJ1-2): SQTIHQWPATLVQPVGSPLSLECTVEGTSNPNLYWYRQAAGRGLQLLFYSVGIGQISSEVPQNLSASRPQDRQFILSSKKLLLSDSGFYLCAWKLAVPNYGYTFGSGTRLTVV.

This sequence joins TRBV15 and TRBJ2-3; D gene ambiguous. This CDR3 comprises 15 residues. Germline-derived CDR1 and CDR2 are LNHNV and YYDKDF (reference sequence). V lost 2 bases and J lost 6, with 15 bases in between. The CDR3: CATSRLESYGDTQYF. CDR3 in DNA: TGTGCCACCAGCAGATTAGAGTCTTACGGGGATACGCAGTATTTT. Filled out from reference TRBV15 and TRBJ2-3, the complete variable domain reads DAMVIQNPRYQVTQFGKPVTLSCSQTLNHNVMYWYQQKSSQAPKLLFHYYDKDFNNEADTPDNFQSRRPNTSFCFLDIRSPGLGDTAMYLCATSRLESYGDTQYFGPGTRLTVL.

This chain uses TRBV21-1 with TRBJ2-7; TRBD2 was called by the table and not checked on the DNA. TRBV21-1 is a listed pseudogene. This CDR3 contains 17 residues. CDR3 in amino acids: CASSSSPSLAPTYEQYF. CDR3 DNA: TGTGCCAGCAGCTCCAGTCCTTCCCTAGCGCCCACCTACGAGCAGTACTTC.

The CDR3 DNA follows: TGTGCCAGTAGTATCCGGACAGCAAGCGCCTACGAGCAGTACTTC. This sequence encodes CASSIRTASAYEQYF. The chain is built from TRBV19 and TRBJ2-7; D might be TRBD1 (6 bases). This CDR3 has 15 residues. V was cut by 3 bases and J by 2 bases, with 14 bases left in between. Germline values: CDR1 LNHDA, CDR2 SQIVND (reference sequence).